These 31 T cell receptor beta chains originate from one sample sequenced in a study of cytomegalovirus exposure and HLA in healthy donors. The primer mix had 60 Vbeta and 13 Jbeta primers. TCRdb keeps only in-frame clones here, not all; method: immunoSEQ multiplex PCR. The sample lists 150,000 to 180,000 clones; roughly 80% were seen once. Sample: PBMCs. All receptors come from a middle-aged woman in good health and CMV-seronegative.

The V gene is TRBV4-2, the J gene TRBJ1-1, with a weak D call TRBD1 (5 bases). Germline loops: CDR1 LGHNA, CDR2 YNFKEQ. The ends were cut back, 1 base at V and 0 bases at J, with 6 bases in the middle. The CDR3 has 14 residues. CDR3 DNA sequence: TGTGCCAGCAGCCAAGGGGACTTGAACACTGAAGCTTTCTTT. Translation: CASSQGDLNTEAFF.

In the case of this clone: The same CDR3 is also encoded by other DNA sequences in this sample. This chain joins TRBV4-1 and TRBJ2-7, with D perhaps matching TRBD2 (5 bases). There are 13 residues in the CDR3. With 0 bases removed from V and 3 bases from J, the gap between germline ends came to 6 bases. Germline V gene sequence: CDR1 MGHRA, CDR2 YSYEKL. CDR3 amino acids: CASSQDRGYEQYF. As DNA, the CDR3 is TGCGCCAGCAGCCAAGATCGGGGCTACGAGCAGTACTTC.

The rearrangement links TRBV29-1 to TRBJ2-5; tentatively, D is TRBD1 (6 bases). The CDR3 covers 13 residues. CDR1 is SQVTM and CDR2 is ANQGSEA in the germline V gene. V was shortened by 3 bases and J by 1 base, with 9 bases between the two germline ends. The CDR3 loop reads CSVDRGIQETQYF. CDR3 coding DNA: TGCAGCGTTGATAGGGGGATCCAAGAGACCCAGTACTTC.

Comments on this clone: Other DNA sequences in this sample translate to the same CDR3. J is TRBJ1-2 and V is TRBV28; possible D gene TRBD1, 5 bases. Looked up from germline, CDR1 is MDHEN and CDR2 is SYDVKM. Between the trimmed V and J ends, which lost 6 bases and 3 bases, there was a span of 11 bases. This CDR3 contains 13 residues. This CDR3 is CASSLTDHYGYTF. CDR3 DNA sequence: TGTGCCAGCAGCCTGACAGACCACTATGGCTACACCTTC.

This clone showed up just once. J is TRBJ2-7 and V is TRBV13; the D gene is possibly TRBD2 (5 bases). The CDR3 consists of 16 residues. Looked up from germline, CDR1 is PRHDT and CDR2 is FYEKMQ (reference sequence). Trimming took off 5 bases at V and 1 base at J, with 18 bases between the two ends. In DNA form, the CDR3 reads TGTGCCAGCAGCCCAACCGCGGGCTCTTTATCCTACGAGCAGTACTTC. Amino acid sequence: CASSPTAGSLSYEQYF.

In its sample, this clone was seen once. V is TRBV5-8 and J is TRBJ1-6; 9 bases are a match to TRBD1. Trimming removed 0 bases from V and 9 bases from J; junction bases left unmatched: 1. Germline values: CDR1 SGHTS, CDR2 YDEGEE. The CDR3 has 14 amino acids. CDR3 residues: CASSLDRGPSPLHF. CDR3 nucleotides: TGTGCCAGCAGCTTGGACAGGGGGCCTTCACCCCTCCACTTT.

The chain recombines TRBV5-1 with TRBJ1-5; D gene ambiguous. Germline V gene lookup returns CDR1 SGHRS and CDR2 YFSETQ. The CDR3 sequence is 15 residues long. V shed 0 bases and J shed 0 bases, with 7 bases lying between them. The CDR3: CASSLGASSNQPQHF. In DNA, the CDR3 is TGCGCCAGCAGCTTGGGAGCGAGTAGCAATCAGCCCCAGCATTTT.

Of note for this clone: The sample contains more than one DNA sequence encoding this CDR3. The rearrangement links TRBV4-1 to TRBJ1-1; no firm D call. V was cut by 4 bases and J by 4 bases, with 7 bases left in between. The CDR3 loop spans 12 amino acids. Germline CDR1 is MGHRA and CDR2 is YSYEKL. CDR3 sequence (DNA): TGCGCCAGCAGCCTTGCGGGCACTGAAGCTTTCTTT. This codes for CASSLAGTEAFF.

Here the CDR3 reads CASAHRGGLTDTQYF. DNA of the CDR3: TGTGCCAGCGCCCATCGGGGGGGCCTCACAGATACGCAGTATTTT. The genes are TRBV6-5 and TRBJ2-3, with 8 bases aligning to TRBD2. This CDR3 has 15 residues. CDR1 is MNHEY and CDR2 is SVGAGI in the germline V gene. After removal of 8 bases from V and 2 bases from J, the junction contained 9 bases not matched to a gene.

The J gene is TRBJ2-3, the V gene TRBV10-1; 8 positions agree with TRBD1. The CDR3 runs to 14 residues. Germline V CDR1 and CDR2: WNHNN, SYGVQD (reference sequence). V was clipped by 7 bases and J by 2 bases; unmatched bases: 5. The CDR3 nucleotides are TGCGCCAGCACCCGGGACAGGCTCACAGATACGCAGTATTTT. Translated, it gives CASTRDRLTDTQYF.

In its sample, this clone was seen once. The chain links TRBV2 to TRBJ1-4, with D unresolved. Trimming took off 6 bases at V and 8 bases at J, with 19 bases between the two ends. In germline, CDR1 is SNHLY, CDR2 FYNNEI. This CDR3 region has 15 residues. CDR3 loop: CASSPREGLGEKLFF. CDR3 bases: TGTGCCAGCAGCCCCCGTGAGGGCCTAGGGGAAAAACTGTTTTTT.

V and J are TRBV7-9 and TRBJ1-2; weak D call: TRBD1 (6 bases). Germline V CDR1 and CDR2: SEHNR, FQNEAQ (reference sequence). CDR3 length equals 14 residues. Between the trimmed V and J ends, which lost 10 bases and 4 bases, there was a span of 19 bases. CDR3 sequence (DNA): TGTGCCACCGTCTTGGGGGCTGTCGCCTATGGCTACACCTTC. It translates to CATVLGAVAYGYTF.

The chain employs TRBV4-1 and TRBJ2-1; 7 nucleotides align to TRBD1. The germline V gene has CDR1 MGHRA and CDR2 YSYEKL. CDR3 size: 16 residues. The V segment lost 2 bases and the J segment 4 bases; nucleotides outside the gene matches: 8. CDR3: CASSQPGQAMYNEQFF. CDR3 nucleotide sequence: TGCGCCAGCAGCCAACCCGGACAGGCAATGTACAATGAGCAGTTCTTC.

The chain employs TRBV5-1 and TRBJ1-4; the D gene is possibly TRBD1 (6 bases). Germline-derived CDR1 and CDR2 are SGHRS and YFSETQ. Trimming removed 1 base from V and 5 bases from J, with 21 bases in between. This CDR3 contains 18 residues. CDR3 amino acids: CASSLNGQQTQLNEKLFF. In DNA, the CDR3 is TGCGCCAGCAGCTTGAACGGACAGCAGACACAGCTAAATGAAAAACTGTTTTTT.

The chain carries TRBV7-8 and TRBJ1-1, with no clear D. V lost 1 base, J lost 10 bases, and 10 bases lay in between. The CDR3 loop spans 12 amino acids. Germline CDR1 is SGHVS and CDR2 is FQNEAQ. This CDR3 reads CASSLGGRTAFF. In DNA, the CDR3 is TGTGCCAGCAGCTTAGGAGGGAGGACAGCTTTCTTT.

CDR3 loop: CASSGGPRDRGSYEQYF. The CDR3 bases are TGTGCCAGCAGTGGGGGCCCCCGGGACAGGGGCTCCTACGAGCAGTACTTC. The chain recombines TRBV25-1 with TRBJ2-7; 10 nucleotides match TRBD1. This CDR3 contains 17 residues. Per the germline V gene, CDR1 is MGHDK and CDR2 is SYGVNS. V lost 4 bases, J lost 0 bases, and 9 bases stayed unmatched.

The V gene is TRBV7-9, the J gene TRBJ1-1; maybe TRBD1 (6 bases). The CDR3 runs 11 residues. CDR1 SEHNR and CDR2 FQNEAQ come from the germline V gene (reference sequence). The CDR3 DNA reads as TGTGCTGGCGGCCCGGGGACAAGAGCTTTCTTT. As protein: CAGGPGTRAFF.

The chain links TRBV11-3 to TRBJ1-5; D gene unclear. CDR1 is SGHNT and CDR2 is YENEEA in the germline V gene. Between the trimmed V and J ends, which lost 1 base and 4 bases, there was a span of 5 bases. This CDR3 region has 13 residues. CDR3 in DNA: TGTGCCAGCAGCTTAGTAGCTAATCAGCCCCAGCATTTT. Its protein is CASSLVANQPQHF.

The chain links TRBV29-1 to TRBJ1-1; D is uncertain. Germline lookup yields CDR1 SQVTM and CDR2 ANQGSEA. This CDR3 has 13 amino acids. V lost 6 bases, J lost 4 bases, and 15 bases lay in between. CDR3 residues: CSVTRREGTEAFF. In DNA form, the CDR3 reads TGCAGCGTCACCCGAAGGGAGGGCACTGAAGCTTTCTTT. Combining the CDR3 with reference TRBV29-1 and TRBJ1-1 gives the whole variable domain SAVISQKPSRDICQRGTSLTIQCQVDSQVTMMFWYRQQPGQSLTLIATANQGSEATYESGFVIDKFPISRPNLTFSTLTVSNMSPEDSSIYLCSVTRREGTEAFFGQGTRLTVV.

This clone occurred once. The sample contains more than one DNA sequence encoding this CDR3. The rearrangement uses TRBV5-1 and TRBJ2-3, with a possible D match to TRBD2 (5 bases). This CDR3 has 15 residues. The germline gives CDR1 SGHRS, CDR2 YFSETQ. Trimming left V 1 base short and J 1 base short, with 10 bases between. Here the CDR3 reads CASSLRGLGTDTQYF. Written as DNA, the CDR3 is TGCGCCAGCAGCTTGAGAGGGCTGGGCACAGATACGCAGTATTTT.

The chain carries TRBV5-1 and TRBJ2-2, with 8 nucleotides matching TRBD1. The CDR3 totals 16 residues. The V gene end was trimmed by 1 base and the J gene end by 5 bases; junction bases not matched to a gene: 7. Germline-derived CDR1 and CDR2 are SGHRS and YFSETQ. The CDR3 sequence is CASSLSPGGGTGELFF. The CDR3 DNA sequence: TGCGCCAGCAGCTTGTCGCCAGGGGGCGGAACCGGGGAGCTGTTTTTT.

The chain joins TRBV6-5 to TRBJ2-7, with a weak D call TRBD1 (6 bases). Germline assignment: CDR1 MNHEY and CDR2 SVGAGI. The CDR3 runs to 12 residues. V lost 7 bases, J lost 5 bases, and 12 bases lay in between. CDR3 amino acids: CASTGNRDEQYF. CDR3 coding DNA: TGTGCCAGCACAGGTAACAGGGACGAGCAGTACTTC.

CDR3 bases: TGCGCCAGCAGCTGGGACCCCGCCGGGACTAGCACAGATACGCAGTATTTT. Its protein is CASSWDPAGTSTDTQYF. The chain combines TRBV5-1 with TRBJ2-3; maybe TRBD2 (6 bases). Trimming pared 3 bases from V and 0 bases from J, leaving 17 bases between. In germline, CDR1 is SGHRS, CDR2 YFSETQ. The CDR3 runs to 17 residues.

The chain has TRBV5-1 and TRBJ2-7, with no clear D. V lost 4 bases, J lost 12 bases, and 23 bases lay in between. From germline, CDR1 is SGHRS and CDR2 YFSETQ. CDR3 size: 14 residues. CDR3 protein: CASSLETGSPAPYF. The CDR3 DNA sequence: TGCGCCAGCAGCCTAGAGACTGGAAGCCCTGCCCCGTACTTC.

The V gene is TRBV6-5, the J gene TRBJ2-2; 7 bases are shared with TRBD1. This CDR3 is built from 13 residues. Germline CDR1 MNHEY, CDR2 SVGAGI. J was trimmed by 6 bases and V by 5 bases; bases with no gene match: 3. CDR3 bases: TGTGCCAGCAGTCAACAGGGGCCCGGGGAGCTGTTTTTT. Amino acid sequence: CASSQQGPGELFF.

This clone was observed once. The chain combines TRBV10-3 with TRBJ1-5; perhaps TRBD1 as D (6 bases). The V gene lost 6 bases and the J gene lost 3 bases, with 12 bases spanning the gap. This CDR3 region has 14 residues. CDR1 ENHRY and CDR2 SYGVKD come from the germline V gene. CDR3 nucleotide sequence: TGTGCCATCAGCCTAGGACAGATCAATCAGCCCCAGCATTTT. Protein: CAISLGQINQPQHF.

CDR3 protein: CASSLLVGDEQYF. The CDR3 DNA follows: TGCGCCAGCAGCTTGCTCGTCGGTGACGAGCAGTACTTC. This chain joins TRBV5-1 and TRBJ2-7, with D unclear. V lost 1 base and J lost 5, with 10 bases in between. The CDR3 totals 13 residues. Looked up from germline, CDR1 is SGHRS and CDR2 is YFSETQ.

The V call is TRBV7-8, the J call TRBJ1-1; D not certain. Trimming shortened V by 4 bases and J by 1 base, and 10 bases separated the two germline ends. This CDR3 is 14 amino acids long. Germline values: CDR1 SGHVS, CDR2 FQNEAQ. CDR3 in amino acids: CASSYSTWNTEAFF. In DNA form, the CDR3 reads TGTGCCAGCAGCTACTCGACATGGAACACTGAAGCTTTCTTT.

V is TRBV30 and J is TRBJ2-5, with 8 bases matching TRBD2. Germline V gene data show CDR1 as GTSNPN and CDR2 as SVGIG (reference sequence). Trimming took 5 bases from V and 6 from J; bases not matched to a gene: 11. The CDR3 has 14 amino acids. In DNA, the CDR3 is TGTGCCTGGGTTTTGGCGGGAGGTTTGAAGACCCAGTACTTC. It is translated as CAWVLAGGLKTQYF.

This clone was picked up one time. The J gene is TRBJ1-4, the V gene TRBV19, with D unclear. Per germline, CDR1 LNHDA and CDR2 SQIVND (reference sequence). This CDR3 region has 14 residues. With 5 bases removed from V and 5 bases from J, the gap between germline ends came to 12 bases. CDR3 in amino acids: CASSSAVLNEKLFF. CDR3 DNA sequence: TGTGCCAGTAGTTCGGCGGTCCTAAATGAAAAACTGTTTTTT.

J is TRBJ2-7 and V is TRBV5-1, with D perhaps TRBD1 (6 bases). This CDR3 is built from 14 residues. The V gene's germline CDR1 is SGHRS and CDR2 YFSETQ. V lost 1 base to trimming and J lost 4 bases, with 12 bases between them. The CDR3 sequence: CASSLNTGWYEQYF. In nucleotides, the CDR3 is TGCGCCAGCAGCTTGAATACAGGGTGGTACGAGCAGTACTTC.